This T cell receptor beta chain was identified during a study of T-cell memory formation after mild COVID-19. Study-wide findings and caveats: While clones contracting from day 15 to 85 were balanced between CD4 and CD8, later expanders leaned CD4+.

This clonotype has a handful of counts. What it binds is not known. The CDR3 runs 14 residues. Trimming removed 5 bases from V and 7 bases from J; junction bases left unmatched: 6. Looked up from germline, CDR1 is SEHNR and CDR2 is FQNEAQ (reference sequence). MiXCR, run by TCRdb on the 5' RACE reads, gives a single entry per CDR3 protein. The sample lists 350,000 or so distinct CDR3 sequences, 13% occurring once. V usage is TRBV7-9 and J usage is TRBJ1-4; 8 bases map to TRBD1. This receptor was taken from a man between 18 and 29 years old who had mild COVID-19 (a few samples of this study predate the infection). Cell type and time point are not known. What was sequenced was PBMCs or a T cell subset sorted from them (not recorded which). The CDR3 loop is CASSRQGSSEKLFF. DNA of the CDR3: TGTGCCAGCAGCCGACAGGGGTCGAGTGAAAAACTGTTTTTT.